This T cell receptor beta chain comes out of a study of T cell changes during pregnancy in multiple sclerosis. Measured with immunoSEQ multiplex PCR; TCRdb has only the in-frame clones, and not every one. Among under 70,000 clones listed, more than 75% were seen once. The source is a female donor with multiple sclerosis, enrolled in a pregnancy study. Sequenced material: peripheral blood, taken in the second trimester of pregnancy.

CDR3 loop: CASSPQGFSGNTIYF. CDR3 DNA sequence: TGCGCCAGCAGCCCTCAGGGATTCTCTGGAAACACCATATATTTT. The chain has TRBV5-1 and TRBJ1-3; D is perhaps TRBD1 (5 bases). V was shortened by 4 bases and J by 0 bases, with 11 bases between the two germline ends. This CDR3 is 15 amino acids long. CDR1 is SGHRS and CDR2 is YFSETQ in the germline V gene.